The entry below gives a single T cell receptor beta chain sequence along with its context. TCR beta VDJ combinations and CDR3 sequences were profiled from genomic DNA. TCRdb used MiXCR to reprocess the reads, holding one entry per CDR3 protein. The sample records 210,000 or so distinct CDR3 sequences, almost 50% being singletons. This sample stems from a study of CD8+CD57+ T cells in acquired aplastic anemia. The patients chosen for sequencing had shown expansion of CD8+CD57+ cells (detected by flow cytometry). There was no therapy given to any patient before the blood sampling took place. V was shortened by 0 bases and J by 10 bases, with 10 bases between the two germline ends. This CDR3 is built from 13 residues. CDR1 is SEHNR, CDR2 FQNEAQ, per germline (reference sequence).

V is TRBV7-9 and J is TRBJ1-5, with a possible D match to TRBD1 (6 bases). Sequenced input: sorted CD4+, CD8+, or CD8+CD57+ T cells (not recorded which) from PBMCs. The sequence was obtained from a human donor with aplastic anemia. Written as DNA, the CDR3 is TGTGCCAGCAGCTTAGCTCAGGGGCTTCCCCAGCATTTT. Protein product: CASSLAQGLPQHF.